This entry describes one T cell receptor (beta chain). The antigen is unknown. The trim removed 10 bases at V and 1 base at J, leaving 6 bases unmatched. The germline V gene encodes CDR1 LNHDA and CDR2 SQIVND (reference sequence). The CDR3 runs to 13 residues. This sample is part of a study of T cell repertoires in cytomegalovirus infection. At the level of the study: Through public TCR beta signatures, both CMV infection and matching HLA type were indicated. Study-level points and caveats: Summed frequency of shared TCR beta families picked out CMV carriers who also had the relevant HLA.

TCRdb recomputed calls from the reads with MiXCR, one row per CDR3 protein. The data contain more than 85,000 distinct CDR3 sequences, 20% to 30% of them singletons. Sequencing used CD8+ T cells from PBMCs. The source of this sequence is a human donor in good health (CMV status not recorded). Some clones in this sample may be carry-over from other donors' samples. The V and J genes are TRBV19 and TRBJ1-1, with TRBD1 matching over 7 bases. The CDR3 region is CATKTGKNTEAFF. As DNA, the CDR3 is TGTGCCACCAAGACAGGGAAGAACACTGAAGCTTTCTTT. Full variable domain (remainder filled in from reference TRBV19 and TRBJ1-1): DGGITQSPKYLFRKEGQNVTLSCEQNLNHDAMYWYRQDPGQGLRLIYYSQIVNDFQKGDIAEGYSVSREKKESFPLTVTSAQKNPTAFYLCATKTGKNTEAFFGQGTRLTVV.